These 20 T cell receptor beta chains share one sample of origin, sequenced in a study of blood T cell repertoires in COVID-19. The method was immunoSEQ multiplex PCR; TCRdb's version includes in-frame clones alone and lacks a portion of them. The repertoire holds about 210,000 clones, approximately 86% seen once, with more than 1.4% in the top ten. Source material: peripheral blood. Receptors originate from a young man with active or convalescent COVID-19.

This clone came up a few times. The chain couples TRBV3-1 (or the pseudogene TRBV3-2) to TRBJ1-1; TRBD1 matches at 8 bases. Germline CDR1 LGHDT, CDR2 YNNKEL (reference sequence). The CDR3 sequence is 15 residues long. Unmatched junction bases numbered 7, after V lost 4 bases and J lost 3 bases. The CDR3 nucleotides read TGTGCCAGCAGCCCCTACGACAGGGGATACACTGAAGCTTTCTTT. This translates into CASSPYDRGYTEAFF.

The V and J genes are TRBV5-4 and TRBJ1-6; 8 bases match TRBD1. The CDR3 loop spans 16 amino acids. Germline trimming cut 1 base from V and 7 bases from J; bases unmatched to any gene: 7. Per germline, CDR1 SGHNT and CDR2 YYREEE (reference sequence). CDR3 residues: CASSLLQGVGNSPLHF. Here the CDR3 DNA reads TGTGCCAGCAGCTTGCTACAGGGGGTTGGGAATTCACCCCTCCACTTT.

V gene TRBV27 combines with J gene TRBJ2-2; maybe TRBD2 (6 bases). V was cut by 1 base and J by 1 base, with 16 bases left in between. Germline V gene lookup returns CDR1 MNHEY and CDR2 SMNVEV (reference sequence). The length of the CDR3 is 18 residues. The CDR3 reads CASSLWSRPGLNTGELFF. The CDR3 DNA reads TGTGCCAGCAGTTTATGGTCCCGACCGGGACTGAACACCGGGGAGCTGTTTTTT.

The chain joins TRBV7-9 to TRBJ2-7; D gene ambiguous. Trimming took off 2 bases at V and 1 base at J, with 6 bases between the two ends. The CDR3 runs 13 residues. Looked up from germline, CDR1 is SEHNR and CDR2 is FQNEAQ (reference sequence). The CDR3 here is CASSLRVSYEQYF. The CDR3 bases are TGTGCCAGCAGCTTAAGAGTTTCCTACGAGCAGTACTTC.

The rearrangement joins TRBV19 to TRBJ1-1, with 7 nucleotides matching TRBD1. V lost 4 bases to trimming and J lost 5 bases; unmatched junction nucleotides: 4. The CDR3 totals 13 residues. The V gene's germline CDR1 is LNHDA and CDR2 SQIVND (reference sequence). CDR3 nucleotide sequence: TGTGCCAGTAGTAACGTCAGGGGGACTGAAGCTTTCTTT. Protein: CASSNVRGTEAFF. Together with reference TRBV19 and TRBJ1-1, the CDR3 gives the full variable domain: DGGITQSPKYLFRKEGQNVTLSCEQNLNHDAMYWYRQDPGQGLRLIYYSQIVNDFQKGDIAEGYSVSREKKESFPLTVTSAQKNPTAFYLCASSNVRGTEAFFGQGTRLTVV.

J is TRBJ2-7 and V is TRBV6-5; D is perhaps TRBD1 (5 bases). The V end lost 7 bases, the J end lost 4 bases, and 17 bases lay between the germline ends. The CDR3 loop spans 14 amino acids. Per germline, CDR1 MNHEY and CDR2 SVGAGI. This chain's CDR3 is CASTDGDRGYEQYF. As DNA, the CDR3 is TGTGCCAGCACCGATGGTGACAGAGGATACGAGCAGTACTTC.

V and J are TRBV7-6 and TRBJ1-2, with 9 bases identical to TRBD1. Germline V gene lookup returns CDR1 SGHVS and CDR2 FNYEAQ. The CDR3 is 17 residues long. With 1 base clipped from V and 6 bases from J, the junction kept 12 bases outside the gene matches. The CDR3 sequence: CASSLGGTGLGWDGYTF. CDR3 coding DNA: TGTGCCAGCAGCTTAGGCGGGACAGGGCTTGGTTGGGATGGCTACACCTTC.

CDR3: CAISGSGGLNEQFF. In DNA form, the CDR3 reads TGTGCCATCAGTGGTAGCGGGGGCCTGAATGAGCAGTTCTTC. This chain links TRBV10-3 with TRBJ2-1; 9 bases match TRBD2. Germline V gene lookup returns CDR1 ENHRY and CDR2 SYGVKD. This CDR3 is 14 amino acids long. Germline trimming cut 4 bases from V and 7 bases from J; bases unmatched to any gene: 5.

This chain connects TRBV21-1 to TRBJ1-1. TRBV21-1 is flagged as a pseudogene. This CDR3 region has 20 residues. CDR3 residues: CASSATIYRGLGLGLAEAFF. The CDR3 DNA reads TGTGCCAGCAGCGCCACTATTTACCGGGGCCTGGGACTGGGATTAGCTGAAGCTTTCTTT.

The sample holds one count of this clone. For the CDR3, the DNA is TGTGCCAGCAGCGACTTCCCCGGGGAGCTGTTTTTT. It yields the protein CASSDFPGELFF. The chain couples TRBV6-6 to TRBJ2-2, with unresolved D. Germline V lookup: CDR1 MNHNY, CDR2 SVGAGI (reference sequence). Between the trimmed V and J ends, which lost 6 bases and 6 bases, there was a span of 8 bases. This CDR3 comprises 12 residues.

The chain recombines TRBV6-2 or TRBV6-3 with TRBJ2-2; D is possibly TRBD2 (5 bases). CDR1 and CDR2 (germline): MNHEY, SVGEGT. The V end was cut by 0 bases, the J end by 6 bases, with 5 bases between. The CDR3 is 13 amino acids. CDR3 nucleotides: TGTGCCAGCAGTTACTCGCGGGCCGGGGAGCTGTTTTTT. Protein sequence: CASSYSRAGELFF.

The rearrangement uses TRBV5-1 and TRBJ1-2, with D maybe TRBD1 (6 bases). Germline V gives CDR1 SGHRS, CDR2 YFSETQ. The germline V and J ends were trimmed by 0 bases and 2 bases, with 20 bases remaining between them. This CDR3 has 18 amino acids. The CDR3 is CASSLATRPVGANYGYTF. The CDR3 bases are TGCGCCAGCAGCTTGGCAACGCGCCCCGTGGGGGCCAACTATGGCTACACCTTC.

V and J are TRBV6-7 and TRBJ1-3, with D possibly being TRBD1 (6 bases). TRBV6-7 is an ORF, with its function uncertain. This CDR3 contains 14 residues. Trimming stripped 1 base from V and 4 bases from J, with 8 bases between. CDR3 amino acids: CASSYLGAGNTIYF. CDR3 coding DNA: TGTGCCAGCAGTTACTTGGGGGCCGGAAACACCATATATTTT.

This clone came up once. CDR3 in DNA: TGTGCCAGCAGCCCGGGACAGAATAGCAATCAGCCCCAGCATTTT. Its protein product is CASSPGQNSNQPQHF. The chain uses TRBV7-9 and TRBJ1-5; the match to TRBD1 covers 7 bases. The germline CDR1 and CDR2 sequences are SEHNR and FQNEAQ (reference sequence). The CDR3 is made up of 15 amino acids. After removal of 5 bases from V and 0 bases from J, the junction contained 4 bases not matched to a gene. Supplemented by reference TRBV7-9 and TRBJ1-5, the full variable domain reads DTGVSQNPRHKITKRGQNVTFRCDPISEHNRLYWYRQTLGQGPEFLTYFQNEAQLEKSRLLSDRFSAERPKGSFSTLEIQRTEQGDSAMYLCASSPGQNSNQPQHFGDGTRLSIL.

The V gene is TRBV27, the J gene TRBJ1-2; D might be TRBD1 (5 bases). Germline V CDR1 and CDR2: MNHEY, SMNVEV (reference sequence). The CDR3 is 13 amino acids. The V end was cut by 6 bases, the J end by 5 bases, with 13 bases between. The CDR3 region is CASRLSGGYGYTF. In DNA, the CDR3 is TGTGCCAGCAGACTCTCGGGGGGGTATGGCTACACCTTC.

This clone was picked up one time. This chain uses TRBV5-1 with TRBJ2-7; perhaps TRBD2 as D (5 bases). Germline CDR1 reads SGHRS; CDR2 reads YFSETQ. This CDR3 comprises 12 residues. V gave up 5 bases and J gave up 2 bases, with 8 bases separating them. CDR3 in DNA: TGCGCCAGCAGAACGGAGGCCTACGAGCAGTACTTC. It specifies CASRTEAYEQYF.

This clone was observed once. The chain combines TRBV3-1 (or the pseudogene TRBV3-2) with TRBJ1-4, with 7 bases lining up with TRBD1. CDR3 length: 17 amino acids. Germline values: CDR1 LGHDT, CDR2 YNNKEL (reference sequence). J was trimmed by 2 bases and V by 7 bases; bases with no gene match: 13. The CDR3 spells CASTQTGTGPTNEKLFF. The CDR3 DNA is TGTGCCAGCACTCAGACAGGGACCGGCCCCACTAATGAAAAACTGTTTTTT.

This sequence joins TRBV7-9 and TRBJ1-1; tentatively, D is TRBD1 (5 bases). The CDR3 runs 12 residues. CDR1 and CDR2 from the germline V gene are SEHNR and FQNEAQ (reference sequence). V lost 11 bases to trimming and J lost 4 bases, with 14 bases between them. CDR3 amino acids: CACQGLTTEAFF. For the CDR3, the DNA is TGTGCCTGCCAGGGACTTACCACTGAAGCTTTCTTT.

The CDR3 DNA is TGTGCCACCAGTCCCTACGGACAGGGGTACAATGAGCAGTTCTTC. It encodes CATSPYGQGYNEQFF. V gene TRBV15 combines with J gene TRBJ2-1; 9 bases match TRBD1. The trim removed 6 bases at V and 4 bases at J, leaving 7 bases unmatched. This CDR3 region has 15 residues. Germline V gene lookup returns CDR1 LNHNV and CDR2 YYDKDF (reference sequence).

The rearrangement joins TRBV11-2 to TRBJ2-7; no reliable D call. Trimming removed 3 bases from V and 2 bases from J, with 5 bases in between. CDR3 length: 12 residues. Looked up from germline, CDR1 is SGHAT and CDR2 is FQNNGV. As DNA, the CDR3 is TGTGCCAGCAGCTTTAGAGCCTACGAGCAGTACTTC. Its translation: CASSFRAYEQYF.